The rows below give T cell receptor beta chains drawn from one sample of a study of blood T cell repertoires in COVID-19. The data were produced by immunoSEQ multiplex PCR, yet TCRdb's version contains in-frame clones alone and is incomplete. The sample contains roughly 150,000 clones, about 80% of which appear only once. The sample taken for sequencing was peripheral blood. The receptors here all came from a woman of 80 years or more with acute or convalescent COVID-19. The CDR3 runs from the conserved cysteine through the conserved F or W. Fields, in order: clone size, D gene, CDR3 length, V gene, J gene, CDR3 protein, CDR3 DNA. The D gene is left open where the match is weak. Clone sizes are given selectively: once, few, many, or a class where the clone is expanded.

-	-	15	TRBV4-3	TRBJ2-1	CASSQLRVPINEQFF	TGCGCCAGCAGCCAACTGCGGGTGCCCATCAATGAGCAGTTCTTC
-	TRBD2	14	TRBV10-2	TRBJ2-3	CATRLAVSTDTQYF	TGCGCCACAAGACTAGCGGTTAGCACAGATACGCAGTATTTT
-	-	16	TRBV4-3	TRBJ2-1	CASSQLGLATSGEQFF	TGCGCCAGCAGCCAACTTGGGCTAGCGACATCGGGTGAGCAGTTCTTC
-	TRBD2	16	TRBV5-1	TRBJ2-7	CASRTSGGVYSYEQYF	TGCGCCAGCAGAACTTCCGGGGGGGTCTACTCCTACGAGCAGTACTTC
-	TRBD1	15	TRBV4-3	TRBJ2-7	CASSQDTGVVYEQYF	TGCGCCAGCAGCCAAGACACAGGGGTCGTATACGAGCAGTACTTC
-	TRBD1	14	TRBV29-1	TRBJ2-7	CSVTGGPATEEQYF	TGCAGCGTAACAGGGGGCCCTGCTACGGAGGAGCAGTACTTC
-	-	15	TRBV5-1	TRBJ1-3	CASSAGDPNGNTIYF	TGCGCCAGCAGCGCCGGAGACCCTAACGGAAACACCATATATTTT
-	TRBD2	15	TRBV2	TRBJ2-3	CASSGLAGVEDTQYF	TGTGCCAGCAGTGGGCTAGCGGGAGTCGAAGATACGCAGTATTTT
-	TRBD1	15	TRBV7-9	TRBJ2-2	CASRLSGTGEGELFF	TGTGCCAGCAGATTATCCGGGACAGGGGAAGGGGAGCTGTTTTTT
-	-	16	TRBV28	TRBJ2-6	CASSGGLRLVANVLTF	TGTGCCAGCAGTGGGGGCCTCAGGTTGGTGGCCAACGTCCTGACTTTC
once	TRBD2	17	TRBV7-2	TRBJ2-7	CASRLFSQREGRGEQYF	TGTGCCAGCCGCCTTTTTAGCCAGCGGGAGGGTAGGGGAGAGCAGTACTTC
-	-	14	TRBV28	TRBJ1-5	CASRYQGDNQPQHF	TGTGCCAGCAGATATCAGGGTGACAATCAGCCCCAGCATTTT
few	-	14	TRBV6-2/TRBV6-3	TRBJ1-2	CASSYGPGLNGYTF	TGTGCCAGCAGTTATGGGCCGGGGTTGAATGGCTACACCTTC
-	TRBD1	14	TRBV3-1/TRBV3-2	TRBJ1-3	CASSLRQGANTIYF	TGTGCCAGCAGCCTCCGACAGGGGGCAAACACCATATATTTT